This T cell receptor beta chain was obtained from a study of shared clonotypes between healthy human individuals. Study-level background: Three CD4 naive, three CD4 memory, two CD8 naive and one CD8 memory plate were used per donor.

CDR3 length equals 17 residues. Trimming took off 0 bases at V and 2 bases at J, with 15 bases between the two ends. CDR1 is SGHDN, CDR2 FVKESK, per germline. Positive CCR7 selection of CD45RO-negative cells yielded the naive CD8 cells, and terminally differentiated effector memory CD45RA+ cells were excluded. Clones were read by immunoSEQ multiplex PCR, and TCRdb kept only the in-frame ones, dropping some. The sample carries about 2 million clones, about 94% recorded once. This receptor was taken from a man aged 18 to 35 in good health. The chain combines TRBV14 with TRBJ2-3; D may be TRBD1 or TRBD2 (5 bases each). Material: naive CD8+ T cells sorted from blood. CDR3 sequence (DNA): TGTGCCAGCAGCCAAGATTTTTCGGGACCCATCACAGATACGCAGTATTTT. It translates to CASSQDFSGPITDTQYF.